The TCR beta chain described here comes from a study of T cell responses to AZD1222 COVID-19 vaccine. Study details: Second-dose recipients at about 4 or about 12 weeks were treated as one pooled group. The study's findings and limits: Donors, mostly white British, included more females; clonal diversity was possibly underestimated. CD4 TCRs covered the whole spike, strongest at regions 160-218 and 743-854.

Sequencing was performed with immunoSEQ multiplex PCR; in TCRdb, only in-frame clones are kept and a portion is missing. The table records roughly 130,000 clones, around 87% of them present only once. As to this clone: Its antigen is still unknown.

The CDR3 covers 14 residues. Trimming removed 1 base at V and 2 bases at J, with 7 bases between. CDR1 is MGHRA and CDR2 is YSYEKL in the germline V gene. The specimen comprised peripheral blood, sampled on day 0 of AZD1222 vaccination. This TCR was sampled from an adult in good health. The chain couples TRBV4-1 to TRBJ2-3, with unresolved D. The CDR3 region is CASSQVQNTDTQYF. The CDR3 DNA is TGCGCCAGCAGCCAAGTTCAGAACACAGATACGCAGTATTTT.